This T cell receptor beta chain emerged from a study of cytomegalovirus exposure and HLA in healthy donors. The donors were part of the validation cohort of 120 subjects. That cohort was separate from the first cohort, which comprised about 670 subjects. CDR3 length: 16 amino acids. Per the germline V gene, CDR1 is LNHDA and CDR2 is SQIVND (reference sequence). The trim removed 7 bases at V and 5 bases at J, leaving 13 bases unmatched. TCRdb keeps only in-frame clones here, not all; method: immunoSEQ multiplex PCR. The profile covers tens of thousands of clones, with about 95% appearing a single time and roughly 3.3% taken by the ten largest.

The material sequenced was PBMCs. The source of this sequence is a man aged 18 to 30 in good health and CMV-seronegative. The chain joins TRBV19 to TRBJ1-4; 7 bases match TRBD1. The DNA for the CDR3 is TGTGCCAGTAACGAACGGCAGGGGGGTTCAAATGAAAAACTGTTTTTT. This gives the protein CASNERQGGSNEKLFF. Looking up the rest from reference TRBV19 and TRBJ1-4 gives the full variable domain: DGGITQSPKYLFRKEGQNVTLSCEQNLNHDAMYWYRQDPGQGLRLIYYSQIVNDFQKGDIAEGYSVSREKKESFPLTVTSAQKNPTAFYLCASNERQGGSNEKLFFGSGTQLSVL.